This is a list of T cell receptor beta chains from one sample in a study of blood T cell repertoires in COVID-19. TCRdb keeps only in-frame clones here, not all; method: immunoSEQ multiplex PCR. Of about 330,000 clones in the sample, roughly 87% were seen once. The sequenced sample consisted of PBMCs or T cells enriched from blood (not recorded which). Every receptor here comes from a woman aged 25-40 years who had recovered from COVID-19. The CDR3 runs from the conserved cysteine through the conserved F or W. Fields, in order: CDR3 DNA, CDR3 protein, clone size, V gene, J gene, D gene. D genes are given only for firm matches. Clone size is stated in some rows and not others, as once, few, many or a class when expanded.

DNA: TGTGCCAGTAGTCGGGGGGCGCAGAGCTCACCCCTCCACTTT
CDR3: CASSRGAQSSPLHF
size: -
V: TRBV19
J: TRBJ1-6
D: -

DNA: TGTGCCATCAGGGACTCCAATGGCTACACCTTC
CDR3: CAIRDSNGYTF
size: once
V: TRBV10-3
J: TRBJ1-2
D: -

DNA: TGTGCCAGCAGCTTACCAGGGGTTGGCTACACCTTC
CDR3: CASSLPGVGYTF
size: -
V: TRBV7-9
J: TRBJ1-2
D: -

DNA: TGCGCCAGCAGTGAGTCGAGGGGGTCACCCCTCCACTTT
CDR3: CASSESRGSPLHF
size: -
V: TRBV10-2
J: TRBJ1-6
D: -

DNA: TGTGCCAGCAGTTTATATGGCAGGGGGACGAACGAGCAGTACTTC
CDR3: CASSLYGRGTNEQYF
size: -
V: TRBV28
J: TRBJ2-7
D: TRBD1

DNA: TGCAGCGTTGACTCCCCAAAAATAGACAGGGGAGGCAATCAGCCCCAGCATTTT
CDR3: CSVDSPKIDRGGNQPQHF
size: -
V: TRBV29-1
J: TRBJ1-5
D: TRBD1

DNA: TGTGCCAGCAGCTCCGGGACAGCTCTCTCCCTTAACTATGGCTACACCTTC
CDR3: CASSSGTALSLNYGYTF
size: -
V: TRBV9
J: TRBJ1-2
D: TRBD1

DNA: TGTGCCAGCAGTTTAAGGGTCGATACAGGTGCTTATGGCTACACCTTC
CDR3: CASSLRVDTGAYGYTF
size: -
V: TRBV27
J: TRBJ1-2
D: -

DNA: TGTGCCAGCAGCTTCGCGGGGGCCAACCAAGAGACCCAGTACTTC
CDR3: CASSFAGANQETQYF
size: -
V: TRBV7-2
J: TRBJ2-5
D: -

DNA: TGCGCCAGCAGCCAAAAACCCCCAGGGGCGAACACCGGGGAGCTGTTTTTT
CDR3: CASSQKPPGANTGELFF
size: -
V: TRBV4-3
J: TRBJ2-2
D: -

DNA: TGTGCCAGCAGCGAGAGCGGGGGGCTGCGGGAGACCCAGTACTTC
CDR3: CASSESGGLRETQYF
size: -
V: TRBV9
J: TRBJ2-5
D: TRBD2

DNA: TGTGCCAGTCCCCCCATGCCCTTTCGAGGCGAGGGGGCACTTACTGAAGCTTTCTTT
CDR3: CASPPMPFRGEGALTEAFF
size: -
V: TRBV19
J: TRBJ1-1
D: TRBD1

DNA: TGTGCCAGCGAAACTCCGAACACCGGGGAGCTGTTTTTT
CDR3: CASETPNTGELFF
size: -
V: TRBV11-3
J: TRBJ2-2
D: -

DNA: TGTGCCAGCTCACCACTGCAGTCCGGGCACACAGGCGGGGAGCTGTTTTTT
CDR3: CASSPLQSGHTGGELFF
size: -
V: TRBV18
J: TRBJ2-2
D: -

DNA: TGTGCCAGCAGCTTGCGGGGGGGCTCCTACGAGCAGTACTTC
CDR3: CASSLRGGSYEQYF
size: -
V: TRBV5-4
J: TRBJ2-7
D: TRBD2

DNA: TGTGCCAGCAGCTTAGTGTCGGGGAAAAGCAATCAGCCCCAGCATTTT
CDR3: CASSLVSGKSNQPQHF
size: -
V: TRBV7-6
J: TRBJ1-5
D: -

DNA: TGTGCCAGCAGTTTAAGCAGGGTTGAAGCTTTCTTT
CDR3: CASSLSRVEAFF
size: -
V: TRBV28
J: TRBJ1-1
D: -

DNA: TGCAGCGTCGACAGGGACCCGACTAGCGGGGGTTTCGATGAGCAGTTCTTC
CDR3: CSVDRDPTSGGFDEQFF
size: -
V: TRBV29-1
J: TRBJ2-1
D: TRBD2

DNA: TGTGCCAGCAGTGAGGGCAGCTCCTATGGCTACACCTTC
CDR3: CASSEGSSYGYTF
size: -
V: TRBV2
J: TRBJ1-2
D: -

DNA: TGTGCCAGCAGTTTAAGGCAGGGCTCCACGAACACTGAAGCTTTCTTT
CDR3: CASSLRQGSTNTEAFF
size: -
V: TRBV27
J: TRBJ1-1
D: -

DNA: TGTGCCAGCAGTTACGTCTCCTCTGGAAACACCATATATTTT
CDR3: CASSYVSSGNTIYF
size: -
V: TRBV6-2/TRBV6-3
J: TRBJ1-3
D: -

DNA: TGTGCCAGCAGCCCCCGGGCGGGGGGTATTCATGAGCAGTTCTTC
CDR3: CASSPRAGGIHEQFF
size: -
V: TRBV7-6
J: TRBJ2-1
D: TRBD2

DNA: TGTGCCTGGAGTCTAGCGGGGCCAGATACGCAGTATTTT
CDR3: CAWSLAGPDTQYF
size: -
V: TRBV30
J: TRBJ2-3
D: TRBD2

DNA: TGCGCCAGCAGCGGCGGGACAGCAAACACCGGGGAGCTGTTTTTT
CDR3: CASSGGTANTGELFF
size: -
V: TRBV5-1
J: TRBJ2-2
D: -

DNA: TGTGCCAGCAGCTCAGGGCCCAGCTCTGGGGCCAACGTCCTGACTTTC
CDR3: CASSSGPSSGANVLTF
size: once
V: TRBV7-2
J: TRBJ2-6
D: -

DNA: TGTGCCAGCAGCTGGGACTCCTACACTGAAGCTTTCTTT
CDR3: CASSWDSYTEAFF
size: -
V: TRBV7-2
J: TRBJ1-1
D: -

DNA: TGTGCCACCAGCCTAGACCCGATGAGTGAGCAGTACTTC
CDR3: CATSLDPMSEQYF
size: -
V: TRBV24-1
J: TRBJ2-7
D: -

DNA: TGTGCCAGCAGCTCCCCAGGGGCAGCCACCGGGGAGCTGTTTTTT
CDR3: CASSSPGAATGELFF
size: -
V: TRBV5-6
J: TRBJ2-2
D: -

DNA: TGTGCCAGTAGTACTCTAAGCGCGGGTGGGAACACTGAAGCTTTCTTT
CDR3: CASSTLSAGGNTEAFF
size: -
V: TRBV19
J: TRBJ1-1
D: -

DNA: TGTGCCAGCAGCCAAGATCTCAGGGGACAGGGCTATTCACCCCTCCACTTT
CDR3: CASSQDLRGQGYSPLHF
size: once
V: TRBV14
J: TRBJ1-6
D: TRBD1

DNA: TGTGCCAGCAGTCAAAGGACAGGGGGCACAGATACGCAGTATTTT
CDR3: CASSQRTGGTDTQYF
size: -
V: TRBV27
J: TRBJ2-3
D: TRBD1

DNA: TGTGCCAGCAGTTTGACAGCTTCTAACTATGGCTACACCTTC
CDR3: CASSLTASNYGYTF
size: -
V: TRBV27
J: TRBJ1-2
D: -

DNA: TGTGCCAGCAGCCCGGGACAGGGAAAAGAGACCCAGTACTTC
CDR3: CASSPGQGKETQYF
size: -
V: TRBV9
J: TRBJ2-5
D: TRBD1

DNA: TGTGCCAGCAGCTTAGCGGGGGACAGTAGGTCACCCCTCCACTTT
CDR3: CASSLAGDSRSPLHF
size: -
V: TRBV7-9
J: TRBJ1-6
D: TRBD1

DNA: TGTGCCAGAAGCTTAACCACAGGGTGGTCTTACTCTGGAAACACCATATATTTT
CDR3: CARSLTTGWSYSGNTIYF
size: -
V: TRBV5-3
J: TRBJ1-3
D: -

DNA: TGTGCCAGCAGCGCCCGCCTAGGGCAGGGGTTCACTGAAGCTTTCTTT
CDR3: CASSARLGQGFTEAFF
size: -
V: TRBV9
J: TRBJ1-1
D: -

DNA: TGTGCCAGCAGTTCGCGGGCCCCCGGAGGTTCACCCCTCCACTTT
CDR3: CASSSRAPGGSPLHF
size: -
V: TRBV6-2/TRBV6-3
J: TRBJ1-6
D: -

DNA: TGTGCCAGTTACCGGACACCCACCGGGGAGCTGTTTTTT
CDR3: CASYRTPTGELFF
size: -
V: TRBV27
J: TRBJ2-2
D: -

DNA: TGTGCCAGCAGCTTACAGGGCACAGATACGCAGTATTTT
CDR3: CASSLQGTDTQYF
size: -
V: TRBV13
J: TRBJ2-3
D: -

DNA: TGTGCCACCAGTGATACTAGGGGGGGCTATGGCTACACCTTC
CDR3: CATSDTRGGYGYTF
size: -
V: TRBV24-1
J: TRBJ1-2
D: -

DNA: TGTGCCACCAGCAGAGATAGCGGGGGGGCCTACGAGCAGTACTTC
CDR3: CATSRDSGGAYEQYF
size: -
V: TRBV15
J: TRBJ2-7
D: TRBD2

DNA: TGTGCCAGCAGTCAACAGGGATCCGTTGAGACCCAGTACTTC
CDR3: CASSQQGSVETQYF
size: once
V: TRBV7-2
J: TRBJ2-5
D: -

DNA: TGCAGTGCTAGTGGGACAGGGAGCTACAATGAGCAGTTCTTC
CDR3: CSASGTGSYNEQFF
size: -
V: TRBV20-1
J: TRBJ2-1
D: TRBD1

DNA: TGTGCCAGCGGGACAGGGGACAATCAGCCCCAGCATTTT
CDR3: CASGTGDNQPQHF
size: -
V: TRBV7-8
J: TRBJ1-5
D: TRBD1

DNA: TGTGCCAGTAGTATAAGCGGGGGCGCAGATACGCAGTATTTT
CDR3: CASSISGGADTQYF
size: -
V: TRBV19
J: TRBJ2-3
D: TRBD2

DNA: TGCAGCGTGGCCCCTCGACAGGCCCACTATGGCTACACCTTC
CDR3: CSVAPRQAHYGYTF
size: -
V: TRBV29-1
J: TRBJ1-2
D: -

DNA: TGTGCCAGCAGCCTACAGGGCCACACTGAAGCTTTCTTT
CDR3: CASSLQGHTEAFF
size: -
V: TRBV5-5
J: TRBJ1-1
D: -

DNA: TGTGCCAGTGCGCCGGGACAGAAGACGGGGCAGTACTTC
CDR3: CASAPGQKTGQYF
size: -
V: TRBV19
J: TRBJ2-7
D: TRBD1

DNA: TGTGCCAGCAGCCCGGGGATGGGGGCACAGAACTATGGCTACACCTTC
CDR3: CASSPGMGAQNYGYTF
size: -
V: TRBV5-6
J: TRBJ1-2
D: -

DNA: TGTGCCAGCAGTTATGTCTGGGACAGGGGAGGGAACACTGAAGCTTTCTTT
CDR3: CASSYVWDRGGNTEAFF
size: -
V: TRBV6-2/TRBV6-3
J: TRBJ1-1
D: TRBD1